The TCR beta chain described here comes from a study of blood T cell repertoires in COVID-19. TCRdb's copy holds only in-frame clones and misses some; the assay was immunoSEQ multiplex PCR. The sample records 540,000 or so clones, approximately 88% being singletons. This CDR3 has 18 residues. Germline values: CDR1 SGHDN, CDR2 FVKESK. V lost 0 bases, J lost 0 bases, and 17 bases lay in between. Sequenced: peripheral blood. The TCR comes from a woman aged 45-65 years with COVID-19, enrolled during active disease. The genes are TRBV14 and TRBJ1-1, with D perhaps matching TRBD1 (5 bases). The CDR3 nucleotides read TGTGCCAGCAGCCAAGATATCTCAGGGTCCTCCATGAACACTGAAGCTTTCTTT. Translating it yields CASSQDISGSSMNTEAFF.